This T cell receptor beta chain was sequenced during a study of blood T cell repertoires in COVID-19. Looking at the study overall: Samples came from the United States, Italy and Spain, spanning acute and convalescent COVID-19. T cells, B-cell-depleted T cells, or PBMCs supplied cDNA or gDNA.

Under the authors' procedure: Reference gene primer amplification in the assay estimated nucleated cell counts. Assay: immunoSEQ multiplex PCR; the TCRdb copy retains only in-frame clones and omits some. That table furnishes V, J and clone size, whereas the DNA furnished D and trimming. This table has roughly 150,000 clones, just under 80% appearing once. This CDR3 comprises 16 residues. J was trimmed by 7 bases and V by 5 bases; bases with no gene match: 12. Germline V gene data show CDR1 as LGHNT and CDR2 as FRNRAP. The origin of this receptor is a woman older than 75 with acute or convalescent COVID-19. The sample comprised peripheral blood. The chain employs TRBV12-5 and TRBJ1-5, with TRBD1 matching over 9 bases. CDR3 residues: CASGTLTGGGGQPQHF. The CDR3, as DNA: TGTGCTAGTGGTACCTTGACAGGGGGGGGAGGCCAGCCCCAGCATTTT.